This is a list of T cell receptor beta chains from one sample in a study of T cell responses to AZD1222 COVID-19 vaccine. Only in-frame clones appear in the TCRdb table, and some are missing; sequencing was by immunoSEQ multiplex PCR. The sample lists about 48,000 clones, around 86% occurring once. The sequenced sample was peripheral blood, obtained 28 days after the second AZD1222 dose. Receptors were obtained from an adult who received the AZD1222 COVID-19 vaccine. Both conserved end residues are part of each CDR3. The D gene is left open where the match is weak. Clone size is stated in some rows and not others, as once, few, many or a class when expanded.

D gene,clone size,J gene,V gene,CDR3 protein,CDR3 DNA
.,.,TRBJ1-4,TRBV28,CASTDPQGNGNEKLFF,TGTGCCAGCACTGACCCCCAGGGGAACGGCAATGAAAAACTGTTTTTT
TRBD2,.,TRBJ2-3,TRBV10-3,CAIKLAGPDTQYF,TGTGCCATCAAACTAGCGGGACCAGATACGCAGTATTTT
TRBD2,.,TRBJ2-5,TRBV11-2,CASSLRNWGLADQETQYF,TGTGCCAGCAGCTTACGAAATTGGGGACTAGCGGACCAAGAGACCCAGTACTTC
.,.,TRBJ2-2,TRBV24-1,CATSDGRGRNTGELFF,TGTGCCACCAGTGACGGTAGGGGACGGAACACCGGGGAGCTGTTTTTT
TRBD1,.,TRBJ2-7,TRBV11-1,CASSAGQGAYEQYF,TGTGCCAGCAGCGCCGGACAGGGGGCCTACGAGCAGTACTTC
.,.,TRBJ2-2,TRBV28,CASSLTAGWINTGELFF,TGTGCCAGCAGTTTAACGGCAGGGTGGATTAACACCGGGGAGCTGTTTTTT
.,few,TRBJ1-6,TRBV21-1,CASSKEDSPLHF,TGTGCCAGCAGCAAAGAAGACTCACCCCTCCACTTT
.,once,TRBJ2-1,TRBV6-6,CASSSSTTRYTEQFF,.
.,few,TRBJ1-2,TRBV2,CASKSDTVNGYTF,TGTGCCAGCAAGTCGGACACGGTCAATGGCTACACCTTC
.,.,TRBJ1-1,TRBV19,CASSMNRETEAFF,TGTGCCAGTAGTATGAATAGGGAAACTGAAGCTTTCTTT
.,.,TRBJ2-7,TRBV5-1,CASSLAWDEQYF,TGCGCCAGCAGCTTGGCCTGGGACGAGCAGTACTTC
.,.,TRBJ1-2,TRBV4-1,CASSPSQGSYGYTF,TGCGCCAGCAGCCCTTCTCAAGGGAGCTATGGCTACACCTTC
TRBD2,.,TRBJ2-7,TRBV9,CASSTRLAGAEQYF,TGTGCCAGCAGCACCCGACTAGCGGGAGCCGAGCAGTACTTC
.,.,TRBJ2-7,TRBV21-1,CASSGLAGELSYEQYF,TGTGCCAGCAGCGGACTAGCGGGAGAACTCTCCTACGAGCAGTACTTC
.,.,TRBJ1-1,TRBV5-1,CASSLPSPNTEAFF,TGCGCCAGCAGCTTGCCTTCCCCGAACACTGAAGCTTTCTTT
.,.,TRBJ2-1,TRBV19,CASSIRQSSYNEQFF,TGTGCCAGTAGTATTAGACAGAGCTCCTACAATGAGCAGTTCTTC
.,.,TRBJ2-2,TRBV28,CASSPPSGAGVGGELFF,TGTGCCAGCAGCCCCCCCTCGGGGGCCGGGGTGGGCGGGGAGCTGTTTTTT